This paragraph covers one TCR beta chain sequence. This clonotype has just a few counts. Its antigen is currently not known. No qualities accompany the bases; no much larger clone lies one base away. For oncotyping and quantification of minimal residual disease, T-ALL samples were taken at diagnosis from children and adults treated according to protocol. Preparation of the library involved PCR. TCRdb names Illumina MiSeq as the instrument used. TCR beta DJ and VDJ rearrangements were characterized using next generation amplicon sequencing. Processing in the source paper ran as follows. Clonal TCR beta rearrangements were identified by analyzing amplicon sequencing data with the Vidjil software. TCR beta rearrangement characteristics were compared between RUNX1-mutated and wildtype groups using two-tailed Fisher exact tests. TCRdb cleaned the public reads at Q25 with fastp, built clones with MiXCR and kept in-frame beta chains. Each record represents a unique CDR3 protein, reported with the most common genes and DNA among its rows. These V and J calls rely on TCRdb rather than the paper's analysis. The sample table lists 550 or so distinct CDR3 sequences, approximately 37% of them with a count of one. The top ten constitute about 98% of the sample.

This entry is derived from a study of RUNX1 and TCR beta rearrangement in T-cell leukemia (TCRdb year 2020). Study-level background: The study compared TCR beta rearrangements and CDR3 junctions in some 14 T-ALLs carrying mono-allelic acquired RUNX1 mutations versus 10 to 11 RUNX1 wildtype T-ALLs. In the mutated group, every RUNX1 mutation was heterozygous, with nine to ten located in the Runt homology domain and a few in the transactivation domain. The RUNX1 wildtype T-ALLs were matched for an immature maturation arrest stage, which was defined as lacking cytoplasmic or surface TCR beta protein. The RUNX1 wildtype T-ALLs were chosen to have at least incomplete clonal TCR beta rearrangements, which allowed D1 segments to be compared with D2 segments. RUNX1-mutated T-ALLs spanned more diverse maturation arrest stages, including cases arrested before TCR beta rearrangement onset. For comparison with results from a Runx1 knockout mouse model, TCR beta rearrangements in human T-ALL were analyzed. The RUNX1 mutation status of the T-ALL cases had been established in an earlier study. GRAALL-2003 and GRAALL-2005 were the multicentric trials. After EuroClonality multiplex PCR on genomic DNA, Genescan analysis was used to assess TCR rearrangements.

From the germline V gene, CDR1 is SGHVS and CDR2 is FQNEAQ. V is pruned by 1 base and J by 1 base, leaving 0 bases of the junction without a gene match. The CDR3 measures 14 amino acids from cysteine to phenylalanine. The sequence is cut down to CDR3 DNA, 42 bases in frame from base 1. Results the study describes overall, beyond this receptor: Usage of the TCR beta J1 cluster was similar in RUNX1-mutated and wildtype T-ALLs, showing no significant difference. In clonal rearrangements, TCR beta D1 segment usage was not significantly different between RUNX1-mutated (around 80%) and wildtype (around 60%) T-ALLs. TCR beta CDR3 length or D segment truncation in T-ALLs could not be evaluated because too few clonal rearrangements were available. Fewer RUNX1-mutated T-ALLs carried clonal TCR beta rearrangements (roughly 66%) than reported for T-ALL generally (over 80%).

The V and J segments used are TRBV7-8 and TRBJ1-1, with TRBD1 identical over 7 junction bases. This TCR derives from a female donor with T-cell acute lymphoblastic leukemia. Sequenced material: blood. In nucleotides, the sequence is TGTGCCAGCAGCTTAGACAGGGGGAACACTGAAGCTTTCTTT. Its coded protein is CASSLDRGNTEAFF.